The rows below give T cell receptor beta chains drawn from one sample of a study of blood T cell repertoires in COVID-19. Using immunoSEQ multiplex PCR, the repertoire was profiled, and TCRdb retains in-frame clones only, with some absent. The table lists some 300,000 clones, 85% to 90% of them singletons, with roughly 4% in the top ten. The sample was PBMCs or T cells enriched from blood (not recorded which). The origin of the receptors is a man younger than 45 who had recovered from COVID-19. CDR3s include the opening cysteine and the closing phenylalanine or tryptophan. Each record gives: clone size, D gene, J gene, CDR3 length, V gene, CDR3 DNA, CDR3 protein. D genes are given only for firm matches. Some rows mark clone size as missing; the rest say once, few, many or name a class of expanded clone.

.,.,TRBJ2-2,16,TRBV10-1,TGCGCCAGCAGTGAAAACCCGGGAGTATACACCGGGGAGCTGTTTTTT,CASSENPGVYTGELFF
.,.,TRBJ2-7,13,TRBV11-3,TGTGCCAGCAGCGCCGGACAGTACTACGAGCAGTACTTC,CASSAGQYYEQYF
.,.,TRBJ1-2,16,TRBV27,TGTGCCAGCAGTTTATCGTACAGTCCCCCCATCTATGGCTACACCTTC,CASSLSYSPPIYGYTF
few,TRBD1,TRBJ1-2,16,TRBV19,TGTGCCAGTAGTATCGCGACAGGGGGTGGAAACTATGGCTACACCTTC,CASSIATGGGNYGYTF
.,TRBD2,TRBJ2-1,15,TRBV11-3,TGTGCCAGCAGCTCAAGGACTAGCGGGCCCACCGAGCAGTTCTTC,CASSSRTSGPTEQFF
.,.,TRBJ2-7,15,TRBV9,TGTGCCAGCAGCGTAGAAGGGGCGGGGTCCTCCGAGCAGTACTTC,CASSVEGAGSSEQYF
.,.,TRBJ1-2,14,TRBV14,TGTGCCAGCAGCCTTCTCCGGGGAGGGAATGGCTACACCTTC,CASSLLRGGNGYTF
.,TRBD2,TRBJ2-3,17,TRBV2,TGTGCCAGCCCCAAGGGGGAGCGGGGGGCTCTCACAGATACGCAGTATTTT,CASPKGERGALTDTQYF
few,TRBD1,TRBJ2-7,13,TRBV19,TGTGCCAGTAGCACCAGGGGGCCCTACGAGCAGTACTTC,CASSTRGPYEQYF
.,.,TRBJ1-1,13,TRBV11-2,TGTGCCAGCAGCTCAACCCTGACAGGAGGAGCTTTCTTT,CASSSTLTGGAFF
.,.,TRBJ2-7,18,TRBV19,TGTGCCAGTAGTATTGGGTACACAGGGCCTAGGAGCTCCTACGAGCAGTACTTC,CASSIGYTGPRSSYEQYF
.,TRBD1,TRBJ1-6,18,TRBV6-2/TRBV6-3,TGTGCCAGCAGTTACGGCTCCCCAGGGGGCTCCTATAATTCACCCCTCCACTTT,CASSYGSPGGSYNSPLHF
.,.,TRBJ1-1,14,TRBV10-3,TGTGCCATCACCCCCCATGGAGAAGGAACTGAAGCTTTCTTT,CAITPHGEGTEAFF